Detailed here is one T cell receptor beta chain. Its antigen is undetermined. This entry belongs to a study of CD8+ T cells in alopecia areata. Study in general: For the treated group, dosing was oral tofacitinib at 5 to 10 mg twice daily.

The CDR3 totals 15 residues. Germline CDR1 reads SEHNR; CDR2 reads FQNEAQ (reference sequence). The ends were cut back, 5 bases at V and 4 bases at J, with 16 bases in the middle. Following RNA extraction, reverse transcription yielded cDNA that acted as the sequencing template. Method: immunoSEQ multiplex PCR; TCRdb's copy keeps in-frame clones and lacks some. The data show 110,000 to 150,000 clones, around 51% seen once. Study-wide findings and caveats: Scalp specimens additionally yield sequences from normal skin's resident alphabeta T cells. Whereas mice showed it more clearly, TCR sharing across patients was murkier, possibly because of HLA.

The source material was CD4+ T cells sorted from blood, sampled at week 0. This chain links TRBV7-9 with TRBJ2-3; no clear D. The sequence derives from a human donor with alopecia areata. The CDR3 loop reads CASSRSAALPDTQYF. In DNA, the CDR3 is TGTGCCAGCAGCCGGTCGGCGGCGTTGCCAGATACGCAGTATTTT.